This T cell receptor beta chain was captured in a study of shared clonotypes between healthy human individuals. In the naive CD8 group, cells lacked CD45RO and were positively selected for CCR7, so terminally differentiated effector memory CD45RA+ cells were left out. Clones were sequenced by immunoSEQ multiplex PCR, and TCRdb holds only the in-frame ones, with some missing. This sample has about 2,200,000 clones, with just over 90% found just once. The specimen sequenced was naive CD8+ T cells from PBMCs. The receptor comes from a man younger than 35 in good health. Some clones in this sample may be carry-over from other donors' samples.

The CDR3 DNA reads TGTGCCACCGCACTAGCGGGAGGCACCGGGGAGCTGTTTTTT. Residues: CATALAGGTGELFF. V usage is TRBV10-3 and J usage is TRBJ2-2, with TRBD2 matching 12 bases. The CDR3 extends over 14 amino acids. Germline V CDR1 and CDR2: ENHRY, SYGVKD. V dropped 10 bases and J dropped 4; count of bases not matched to a gene: 4.